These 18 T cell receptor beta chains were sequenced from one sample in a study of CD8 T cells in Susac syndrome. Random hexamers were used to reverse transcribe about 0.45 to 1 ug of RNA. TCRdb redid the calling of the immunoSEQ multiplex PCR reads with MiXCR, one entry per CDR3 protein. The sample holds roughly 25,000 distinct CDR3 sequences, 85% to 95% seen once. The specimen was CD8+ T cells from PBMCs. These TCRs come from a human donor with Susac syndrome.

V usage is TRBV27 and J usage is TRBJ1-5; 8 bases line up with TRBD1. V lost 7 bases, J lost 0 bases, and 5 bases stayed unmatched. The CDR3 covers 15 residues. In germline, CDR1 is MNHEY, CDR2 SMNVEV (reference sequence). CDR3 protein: CASTGQGNSNQPQHF. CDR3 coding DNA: TGTGCCAGCACCGGACAGGGTAATAGCAATCAGCCCCAGCATTTT.

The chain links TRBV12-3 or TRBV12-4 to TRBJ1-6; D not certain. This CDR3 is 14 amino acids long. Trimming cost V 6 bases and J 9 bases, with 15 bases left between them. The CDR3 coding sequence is TGTGCCAGCAGCCATAGTGGGAACAGTTCACCCCTCCACTTT. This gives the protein CASSHSGNSSPLHF.

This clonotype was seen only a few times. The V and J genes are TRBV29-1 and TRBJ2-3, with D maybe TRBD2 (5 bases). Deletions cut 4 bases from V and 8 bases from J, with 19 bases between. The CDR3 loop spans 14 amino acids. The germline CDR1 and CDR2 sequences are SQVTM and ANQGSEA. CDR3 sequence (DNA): TGCAGCGTTGTAGGCAATCGAGGGTTGGGTACGCAGTATTTT. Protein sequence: CSVVGNRGLGTQYF.

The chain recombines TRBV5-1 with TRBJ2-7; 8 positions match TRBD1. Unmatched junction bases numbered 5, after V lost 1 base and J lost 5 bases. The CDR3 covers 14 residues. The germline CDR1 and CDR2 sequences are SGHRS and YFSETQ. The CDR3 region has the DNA TGCGCCAGCAGCTTGTGGCAGGGGGCCCACGAGCAGTACTTC. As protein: CASSLWQGAHEQYF.

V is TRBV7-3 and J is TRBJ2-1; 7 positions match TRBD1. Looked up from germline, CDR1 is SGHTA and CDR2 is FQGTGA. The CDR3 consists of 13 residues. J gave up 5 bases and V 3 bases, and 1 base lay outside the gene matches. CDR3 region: CASSFTGDNEQFF. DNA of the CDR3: TGTGCCAGCAGCTTCACAGGGGACAATGAGCAGTTCTTC.

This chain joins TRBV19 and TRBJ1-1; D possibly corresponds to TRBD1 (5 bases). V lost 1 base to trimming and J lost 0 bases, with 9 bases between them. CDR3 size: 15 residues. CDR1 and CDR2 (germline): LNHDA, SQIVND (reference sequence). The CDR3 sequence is CASSIAGGLNTEAFF. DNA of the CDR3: TGTGCCAGTAGTATAGCTGGGGGACTGAACACTGAAGCTTTCTTT.

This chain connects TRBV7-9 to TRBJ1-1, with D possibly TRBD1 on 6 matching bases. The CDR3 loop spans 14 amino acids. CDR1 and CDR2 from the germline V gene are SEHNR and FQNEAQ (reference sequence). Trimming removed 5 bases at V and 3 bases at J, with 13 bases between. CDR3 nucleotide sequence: TGTGCCAGCAGCCCTGGGGGGGCGTACACTGAAGCTTTCTTT. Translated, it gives CASSPGGAYTEAFF.

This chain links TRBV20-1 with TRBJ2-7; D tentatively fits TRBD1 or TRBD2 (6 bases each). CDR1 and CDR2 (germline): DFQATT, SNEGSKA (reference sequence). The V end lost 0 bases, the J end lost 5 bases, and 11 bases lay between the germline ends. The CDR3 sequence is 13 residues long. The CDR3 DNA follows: TGCAGTGCTAGAGAATATGGGGGGCACGAGCAGTACTTC. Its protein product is CSAREYGGHEQYF.

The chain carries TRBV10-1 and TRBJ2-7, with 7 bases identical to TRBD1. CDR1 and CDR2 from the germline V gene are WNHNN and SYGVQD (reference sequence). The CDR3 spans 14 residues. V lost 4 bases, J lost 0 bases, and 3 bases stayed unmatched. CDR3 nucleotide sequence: TGCGCCAGCAGTGCCGGACAGGACTCCTACGAGCAGTACTTC. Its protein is CASSAGQDSYEQYF.

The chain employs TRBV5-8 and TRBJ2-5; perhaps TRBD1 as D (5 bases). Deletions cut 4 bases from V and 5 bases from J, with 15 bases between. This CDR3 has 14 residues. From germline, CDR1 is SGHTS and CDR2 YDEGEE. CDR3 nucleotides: TGTGCCAGCAGCCCTGTCGTAGGGGCGGAGACCCAGTACTTC. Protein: CASSPVVGAETQYF.

The chain's CDR3 is CASSLKGVNEQFF. CDR3 nucleotide sequence: TGTGCCAGCAGCCTAAAGGGGGTCAATGAGCAGTTCTTC. The chain has TRBV5-4 and TRBJ2-1; tentatively, D is TRBD1 (6 bases). The germline V gene has CDR1 SGHNT and CDR2 YYREEE (reference sequence). This CDR3 has 13 amino acids. The V end was cut by 4 bases, the J end by 6 bases, with 11 bases between.

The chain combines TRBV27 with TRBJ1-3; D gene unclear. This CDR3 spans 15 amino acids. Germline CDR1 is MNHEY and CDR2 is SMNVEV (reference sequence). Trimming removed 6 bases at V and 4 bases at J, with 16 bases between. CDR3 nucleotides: TGTGCCAGCAGCTATACGGCTGGCAGAGGAAACACCATATATTTT. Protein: CASSYTAGRGNTIYF.

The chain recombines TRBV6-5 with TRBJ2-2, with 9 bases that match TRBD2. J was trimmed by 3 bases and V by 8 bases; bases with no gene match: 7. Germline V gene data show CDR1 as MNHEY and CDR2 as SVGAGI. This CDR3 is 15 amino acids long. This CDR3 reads CASGAGGGDTGELFF. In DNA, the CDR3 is TGTGCCAGCGGAGCGGGGGGAGGCGACACCGGGGAGCTGTTTTTT.

The CDR3: CASSYREAGEKLFF. The CDR3 DNA reads as TGTGCCAGCAGTTACAGGGAGGCAGGTGAAAAACTGTTTTTT. The chain uses TRBV28 and TRBJ1-4; the D gene is possibly TRBD1 (6 bases). Between the trimmed V and J ends, which lost 4 bases and 7 bases, there was a span of 13 bases. The germline CDR1 and CDR2 sequences are MDHEN and SYDVKM. This CDR3 is built from 14 residues.

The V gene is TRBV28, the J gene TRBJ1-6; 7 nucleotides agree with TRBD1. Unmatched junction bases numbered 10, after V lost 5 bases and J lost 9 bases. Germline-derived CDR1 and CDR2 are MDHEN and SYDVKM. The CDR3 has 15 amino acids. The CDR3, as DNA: TGTGCCAGCAGTACTACCGGGACAGTTGGTTCACCCCTCCACTTT. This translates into CASSTTGTVGSPLHF.

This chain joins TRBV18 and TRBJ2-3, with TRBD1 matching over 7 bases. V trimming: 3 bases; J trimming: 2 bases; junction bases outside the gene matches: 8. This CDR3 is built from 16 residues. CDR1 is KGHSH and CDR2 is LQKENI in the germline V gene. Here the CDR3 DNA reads TGTGCCAGCTCACCCGGGACAGTTGAGATCACAGATACGCAGTATTTT. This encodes CASSPGTVEITDTQYF.

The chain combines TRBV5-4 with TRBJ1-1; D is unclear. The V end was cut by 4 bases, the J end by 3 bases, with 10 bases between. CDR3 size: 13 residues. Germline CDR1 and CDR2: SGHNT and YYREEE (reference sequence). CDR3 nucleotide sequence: TGTGCCAGCAGCCCCTCCTTGGACACTGAAGCTTTCTTT. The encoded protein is CASSPSLDTEAFF.

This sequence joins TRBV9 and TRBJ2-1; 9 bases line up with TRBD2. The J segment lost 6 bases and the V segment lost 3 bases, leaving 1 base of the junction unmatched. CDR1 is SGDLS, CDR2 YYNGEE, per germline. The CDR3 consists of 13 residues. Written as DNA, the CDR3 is TGTGCCAGCAGCGAACTAGCGGGCAATGAGCAGTTCTTC. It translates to CASSELAGNEQFF.